A single sample is the source of the 24 T cell receptor beta chains below, sequenced in a study of STAT3 mutations in large granular lymphocyte leukemia. Whole-study findings and limits: In T-cell large granular lymphocyte leukemia, about half of patients showed multiple immunodominant subclonotypes.

Assay: immunoSEQ multiplex PCR; the TCRdb copy retains only in-frame clones and omits some. Of approximately 10,000 clones listed, around 49% were seen once; the top ten hold roughly 8.5%. Their antigens remain unidentified. The sample consisted of peripheral blood mononuclear cells. The source is a boy aged 5 to 17 with T-cell large granular lymphocyte leukemia. Some clones in this sample may be carry-over from other donors' samples.

This chain joins TRBV13 and TRBJ1-2, with D unclear. Germline V gene data show CDR1 as PRHDT and CDR2 as FYEKMQ (reference sequence). Trimming pared 5 bases from V and 0 bases from J, leaving 19 bases between. This CDR3 comprises 17 residues. CDR3 nucleotides: TGTGCCAGCAGCCCCGCGGGCTCTACCGGACCTAACTATGGCTACACCTTC. Amino acid sequence: CASSPAGSTGPNYGYTF.

The chain recombines TRBV7-9 with TRBJ1-2; tentative D call: TRBD1 (5 bases). The CDR3 consists of 12 residues. The V end lost 5 bases, the J end lost 7 bases, and 11 bases lay between the germline ends. The germline V gene encodes CDR1 SEHNR and CDR2 FQNEAQ (reference sequence). The CDR3: CASSIGGSGYTF. CDR3 DNA: TGTGCCAGCAGCATCGGGGGTAGTGGCTACACCTTC.

This clone has only a few counts. The chain links TRBV6-1 to TRBJ1-2; the D is unclear. V shed 3 bases and J shed 5 bases, with 7 bases lying between them. Germline V gene lookup returns CDR1 MNHNS and CDR2 SASEGT. This CDR3 spans 12 amino acids. CDR3 protein: CASSEGAYGYTF. The CDR3, as DNA: TGTGCCAGCAGTGAGGGAGCTTATGGCTACACCTTC.

This sequence joins TRBV9 and TRBJ1-1; 7 positions agree with TRBD1. This CDR3 is 15 amino acids long. With 4 bases clipped from V and 0 bases from J, the junction kept 6 bases outside the gene matches. Germline loops: CDR1 SGDLS, CDR2 YYNGEE. The CDR3 bases are TGTGCCAGCAGCCCGCGACAGGGCTTGAACACTGAAGCTTTCTTT. Translating it yields CASSPRQGLNTEAFF. Looking up the rest from reference TRBV9 and TRBJ1-1 gives the full variable domain: DSGVTQTPKHLITATGQRVTLRCSPRSGDLSVYWYQQSLDQGLQFLIQYYNGEERAKGNILERFSAQQFPDLHSELNLSSLELGDSALYFCASSPRQGLNTEAFFGQGTRLTVV.

This clone turned up a few times. Here the CDR3 reads CAWILTSGNTIYF. Here the CDR3 DNA reads TGTGCCTGGATTCTCACCTCTGGAAACACCATATATTTT. The chain joins TRBV30 to TRBJ1-3; unclear D gene. Germline V gene data show CDR1 as GTSNPN and CDR2 as SVGIG (reference sequence). With 4 bases removed from V and 0 bases from J, the gap between germline ends came to 7 bases. The CDR3 length is 13 residues.

J is TRBJ1-5 and V is TRBV6-5, with 8 nucleotides matching TRBD1. The ends lost 9 bases at V and 3 bases at J; junction bases unmatched: 7. The CDR3 covers 14 residues. The germline gives CDR1 MNHEY, CDR2 SVGAGI. CDR3 region: CASAPGGPNQPQHF. The CDR3 DNA sequence: TGTGCCAGTGCCCCAGGGGGCCCCAATCAGCCCCAGCATTTT.

The rearrangement links TRBV5-4 to TRBJ2-7, with TRBD2 matching 7 bases. The CDR3 runs to 13 residues. The germline CDR1 and CDR2 sequences are SGHNT and YYREEE (reference sequence). Trimming took 1 base from V and 3 from J; bases not matched to a gene: 1. CDR3 coding DNA: TGTGCCAGCAGCTTGCGGGAGGACTACGAGCAGTACTTC. Protein: CASSLREDYEQYF.

This clone was found a few times. The rearrangement links TRBV7-8 to TRBJ1-6; no reliable D call. The CDR3 consists of 14 residues. V was trimmed by 1 base and J by 10 bases, leaving 11 bases between them. Germline values: CDR1 SGHVS, CDR2 FQNEAQ. DNA for the CDR3: TGTGCCAGCAGCTTAGGAGACCCCAGATCACCCCTCCACTTT. Residues: CASSLGDPRSPLHF. The full variable domain, with the rest looked up from reference TRBV7-8 and TRBJ1-6, is GAGVSQSPRYKVAKRGQDVALRCDPISGHVSLFWYQQALGQGPEFLTYFQNEAQLDKSGLPSDRFFAERPEGSVSTLKIQRTQQEDSAVYLCASSLGDPRSPLHFGNGTRLTVT.

In regard to this clone: The junction shows a germline mismatch at one end, possibly a read error. The J gene is TRBJ2-7, the V gene TRBV29-1; D is perhaps TRBD1 (6 bases). The CDR3 loop spans 12 amino acids. Looked up from germline, CDR1 is SQVTM and CDR2 is ANQGSEA. CDR3 nucleotides: TGCAGCGTCGAAGGGGGTTTCTACGAGCAGTACTTC. Protein sequence: CSVEGGFYEQYF.

This clone was picked up one time. The chain carries TRBV7-9 and TRBJ1-1; 10 bases align to TRBD1. CDR3 length equals 17 residues. The germline V gene encodes CDR1 SEHNR and CDR2 FQNEAQ (reference sequence). V trimming: 2 bases; J trimming: 1 base; junction bases outside the gene matches: 7. Here the CDR3 DNA reads TGTGCCAGCAGCTTATGGGGACAGGGGAAGAAGAACACTGAAGCTTTCTTT. It encodes CASSLWGQGKKNTEAFF. The full variable domain, completed using reference TRBV7-9 and TRBJ1-1, is DTGVSQNPRHKITKRGQNVTFRCDPISEHNRLYWYRQTLGQGPEFLTYFQNEAQLEKSRLLSDRFSAERPKGSFSTLEIQRTEQGDSAMYLCASSLWGQGKKNTEAFFGQGTRLTVV.

This clone has only a few counts. CDR3 amino acids: CASSLGFTDTQYF. The CDR3 region has the DNA TGCGCCAGCAGCTTGGGATTCACAGATACGCAGTATTTT. The V gene is TRBV5-1, the J gene TRBJ2-3; D not resolved. CDR3 size: 13 residues. Between the trimmed V and J ends, which lost 0 bases and 2 bases, there was a span of 4 bases. Germline CDR1 and CDR2: SGHRS and YFSETQ.

This clone has more than one count but fewer than ten. V gene TRBV19 combines with J gene TRBJ2-7, with D possibly TRBD1 on 6 matching bases. CDR3 size: 14 residues. Trimming took 3 bases from V and 3 from J, leaving 12 bases between them. Germline V lookup: CDR1 LNHDA, CDR2 SQIVND (reference sequence). The CDR3 coding sequence is TGTGCCAGTAGTATGGGGACACTTGGCTACGAGCAGTACTTC. Residues: CASSMGTLGYEQYF.

The V and J genes are TRBV5-1 and TRBJ1-6, with a possible D match to TRBD1 (5 bases). The CDR3 length is 16 residues. Germline CDR1 and CDR2: SGHRS and YFSETQ. The V gene lost 0 bases and the J gene lost 4 bases, with 11 bases spanning the gap. The DNA of the CDR3 is TGCGCCAGCAGCTTGGGGGACCGGGGATATAATTCACCCCTCCACTTT. It yields the protein CASSLGDRGYNSPLHF.

This clone has only a few counts. The same CDR3 can be traced to other DNA sequences in this sample. J is TRBJ1-5 and V is TRBV30; no clear D. This CDR3 spans 15 amino acids. The V gene lost 0 bases and the J gene lost 0 bases, with 9 bases spanning the gap. The V gene's germline CDR1 is GTSNPN and CDR2 SVGIG (reference sequence). The CDR3: CAWSVGSSSNQPQHF. The CDR3 nucleotides read TGTGCCTGGAGTGTGGGCAGCTCTAGCAATCAGCCCCAGCATTTT.

V usage is TRBV10-3 and J usage is TRBJ2-3, with 7 bases matching TRBD2. Germline V lookup: CDR1 ENHRY, CDR2 SYGVKD. This CDR3 is built from 12 residues. The ends lost 8 bases at V and 6 bases at J; junction bases unmatched: 5. CDR3 coding DNA: TGTGCCATCGGGAGGGAGGCGGATACGCAGTATTTT. Its translation: CAIGREADTQYF.

The V gene is TRBV19, the J gene TRBJ2-7; TRBD1 is a possible D gene (6 bases). V lost 5 bases and J lost 0, with 14 bases in between. Germline V gene sequence: CDR1 LNHDA, CDR2 SQIVND (reference sequence). The CDR3 extends over 15 amino acids. As DNA, the CDR3 is TGTGCCAGTAGTCCGTTAGGGGGAGCCTCCTACGAGCAGTACTTC. Translated: CASSPLGGASYEQYF.

The chain joins TRBV5-1 to TRBJ2-3; D might be TRBD1 (6 bases). The CDR3 length is 18 residues. CDR1 and CDR2 from the germline V gene are SGHRS and YFSETQ. V gave up 3 bases and J gave up 0 bases, with 20 bases separating them. The DNA of the CDR3 is TGCGCCAGCAGCTACCGAGCAACAGGGCGTCCTAGCACAGATACGCAGTATTTT. Amino acids: CASSYRATGRPSTDTQYF.

V is TRBV5-1 and J is TRBJ2-1, with D tentatively TRBD2 (5 bases). The CDR3 sequence is 16 residues long. Germline V gives CDR1 SGHRS, CDR2 YFSETQ. V lost 4 bases and J 0 bases, leaving 14 bases between the germline ends. CDR3 nucleotide sequence: TGCGCCAGCAGCAGTGAGGGCAGGAGCTCCTACAATGAGCAGTTCTTC. Translating gives CASSSEGRSSYNEQFF.

This clone was counted only a few times. The chain carries TRBV7-9 and TRBJ1-1; TRBD1 matches 7 bases. V lost 4 bases to trimming and J lost 1 base; unmatched junction nucleotides: 9. This CDR3 contains 16 residues. CDR1 is SEHNR, CDR2 FQNEAQ, per germline (reference sequence). CDR3 in DNA: TGTGCCAGCAGCTCGACACGGACAGGAGAGAACACTGAAGCTTTCTTT. It encodes CASSSTRTGENTEAFF.

This clone was recorded only once. A read error may produce the germline difference seen at one junction end. The rearrangement joins TRBV4-1 to TRBJ2-7, with no clear D. CDR1 is MGHRA and CDR2 is YSYEKL in the germline V gene. This CDR3 has 12 residues. The CDR3 reads CASSEDLSEQYF. The CDR3 DNA is TGCGCCAGCAGCGAAGATTTGAGCGAGCAGTACTTC.

This clone was observed a few times. V is TRBV4-1 and J is TRBJ2-3; maybe TRBD2 (5 bases). CDR3 length: 14 residues. The V and J ends lost 3 bases and 0 bases respectively, with 7 bases between them. The germline gives CDR1 MGHRA, CDR2 YSYEKL. This CDR3 reads CASSHTRSTDTQYF. The CDR3 DNA reads TGCGCCAGCAGCCATACTAGGAGCACAGATACGCAGTATTTT.

This chain joins TRBV19 and TRBJ1-2, with 9 positions matching TRBD1. V lost 8 bases and J lost 0; bases outside the gene matches: 7. Germline V gene data show CDR1 as LNHDA and CDR2 as SQIVND (reference sequence). The CDR3 sequence is 15 residues long. CDR3 sequence: CASCTGTGTNYGYTF. In DNA, the CDR3 is TGTGCCAGTTGTACCGGGACAGGGACTAACTATGGCTACACCTTC. The full variable domain, its missing parts supplied by reference TRBV19 and TRBJ1-2, is DGGITQSPKYLFRKEGQNVTLSCEQNLNHDAMYWYRQDPGQGLRLIYYSQIVNDFQKGDIAEGYSVSREKKESFPLTVTSAQKNPTAFYLCASCTGTGTNYGYTFGSGTRLTVV.

The rearrangement joins TRBV7-9 to TRBJ1-3; D unresolved. V was clipped by 5 bases and J by 0 bases, with 8 bases between them. The CDR3 has 14 residues. The germline gives CDR1 SEHNR, CDR2 FQNEAQ (reference sequence). CDR3 nucleotides: TGTGCCAGCAGCAGACTGAGCTCTGGAAACACCATATATTTT. Translation: CASSRLSSGNTIYF.

This clone was counted between two and nine times. The J gene is TRBJ1-2, the V gene TRBV5-1; the match to TRBD1 covers 7 bases. After removal of 5 bases from V and 3 bases from J, the junction contained 7 bases not matched to a gene. This CDR3 region has 14 residues. Germline values: CDR1 SGHRS, CDR2 YFSETQ. The CDR3 nucleotides are TGCGCCAGCAGTTCCAGGGGGTCGGACTATGGCTACACCTTC. Translated, it gives CASSSRGSDYGYTF.